This T cell receptor beta chain is from a study of T cells in Graves' hyperthyroidism and ophthalmopathy. Study-level background: The authors collected peripheral blood at initial diagnosis, before any treatment.

Amplified regions were TCR beta CDR3 sequences from RNA transcripts. A set of HTBI primers served as the primers for a first-round RT-PCR of the TCR CDR3. TCRdb passed the multiplex PCR reads through MiXCR, listing each CDR3 protein once. The data hold around 600,000 distinct CDR3 sequences, with roughly 16% observed a single time. Study-wide points: Blood shared most expanded thyroid clonotypes above 0.001.

PBMCs came from 9 to 10 ml fresh peripheral blood. On this clonotype: Its antigen is unknown.

Germline assignment: CDR1 SGHKS and CDR2 YYEKEE (reference sequence). CDR3 length equals 16 residues. The V end was cut by 0 bases, the J end by 7 bases, with 20 bases between. V is TRBV5-5 and J is TRBJ2-7, with D possibly matching TRBD2 (6 bases). What was sequenced was blood. The receptor's source is a middle-aged woman with Graves' ophthalmopathy. CDR3 protein: CASSLALGVAGGEQYF. The CDR3 DNA is TGTGCCAGCAGCTTGGCCCTAGGGGTGGCTGGAGGGGAGCAGTACTTC.